Listed here are 5 T cell receptor beta chains from one sample, sequenced in a study of PD-1 blockade in mismatch repair-deficient tumors. Produced via immunoSEQ multiplex PCR; TCRdb's table is partial and in-frame only. Of around 16,000 clones detected, about 86% appear once; the ten largest clones hold around 3.7%. The material sequenced was PBMCs, taken 4 weeks after starting pembrolizumab. Receptor source: an adult with mismatch repair-deficient cancer.

This clone was detected a few times. This chain joins TRBV19 and TRBJ2-7; D not resolved. Trimming removed 4 bases at V and 6 bases at J, with 7 bases between. The CDR3 covers 11 residues. Germline V gene sequence: CDR1 LNHDA, CDR2 SQIVND (reference sequence). The CDR3 DNA reads as TGTGCCAGTAGTACTCTAGGCGAGCAGTACTTC. Translated: CASSTLGEQYF.

This clone came up a few times. This sequence joins TRBV7-9 and TRBJ2-7; D may be TRBD1 (6 bases). Per germline, CDR1 SEHNR and CDR2 FQNEAQ (reference sequence). V gave up 0 bases and J gave up 3 bases, with 15 bases separating them. The length of the CDR3 is 16 residues. This chain's CDR3 is CASSLAGPADSYEQYF. CDR3 DNA: TGTGCCAGCAGCTTAGCGGGGCCAGCGGACAGCTACGAGCAGTACTTC.

The genes are TRBV6-1 and TRBJ2-7; D might be TRBD1 (6 bases). The germline V gene has CDR1 MNHNS and CDR2 SASEGT. Between the trimmed V and J ends, which lost 0 bases and 3 bases, there was a span of 15 bases. This CDR3 has 16 residues. The CDR3 DNA reads TGTGCCAGCAGTGAAGCGTGGACAGTTGGGGTCTACGAGCAGTACTTC. Protein: CASSEAWTVGVYEQYF.

The CDR3 DNA sequence: TGTGCCAGCAGTACGGGTGGGTACCTCAATCAGCCCCAGCATTTT. Amino acid sequence: CASSTGGYLNQPQHF. The chain carries TRBV28 and TRBJ1-5; D unresolved. The CDR3 is 15 residues long. V was pared by 5 bases and J by 3 bases, with 14 bases between. Germline lookup yields CDR1 MDHEN and CDR2 SYDVKM.

The table lists this clone with a count of one. The chain combines TRBV19 with TRBJ2-1; 12 nucleotides align to TRBD2. Germline V gene sequence: CDR1 LNHDA, CDR2 SQIVND (reference sequence). The CDR3 loop spans 17 amino acids. J was trimmed by 2 bases and V by 7 bases; bases with no gene match: 9. This CDR3 reads CASNHGTSGSPYNEQFF. The CDR3 nucleotides are TGTGCCAGTAACCACGGGACTAGCGGGTCGCCCTACAATGAGCAGTTCTTC.